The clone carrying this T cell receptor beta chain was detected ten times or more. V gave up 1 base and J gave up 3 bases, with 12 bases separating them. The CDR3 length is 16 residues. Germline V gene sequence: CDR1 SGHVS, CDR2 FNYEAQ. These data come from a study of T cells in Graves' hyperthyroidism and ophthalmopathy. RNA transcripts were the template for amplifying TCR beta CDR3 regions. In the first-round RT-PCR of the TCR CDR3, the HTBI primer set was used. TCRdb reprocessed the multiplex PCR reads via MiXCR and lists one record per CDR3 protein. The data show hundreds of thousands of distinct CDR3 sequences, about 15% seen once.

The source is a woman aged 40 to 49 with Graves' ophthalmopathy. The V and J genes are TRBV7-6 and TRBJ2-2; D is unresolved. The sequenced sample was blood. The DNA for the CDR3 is TGTGCCAGCAGCTTAGGGGTACTAACCGACACCGGGGAGCTGTTTTTT. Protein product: CASSLGVLTDTGELFF.